One sample yielded the 9 T cell receptor beta chains listed below, sequenced in a study of T cell responses to AZD1222 COVID-19 vaccine. The table came from immunoSEQ multiplex PCR; TCRdb's copy has only in-frame clones and leaves some out. Counted here are approximately 140,000 clones, 89% occurring once; the ten biggest clones make up roughly 4.7%. Material: peripheral blood, obtained on day 0 of AZD1222 vaccination. These receptors all stem from an adult in good health.

The genes are TRBV5-4 and TRBJ2-1; 11 bases map to TRBD2. The germline CDR1 and CDR2 sequences are SGHNT and YYREEE (reference sequence). V lost 2 bases and J lost 6; bases outside the gene matches: 13. The CDR3 has 18 amino acids. The DNA of the CDR3 is TGTGCCAGCAGCTTCCGGATTCCTAGCGGGAGGTGGCCCAATGAGCAGTTCTTC. Translating it yields CASSFRIPSGRWPNEQFF.

In DNA form, the CDR3 reads TGTGCCACCAGCAGAGATCTGGGGGCCTATGGCTACACCTTC. Translation: CATSRDLGAYGYTF. The chain uses TRBV15 and TRBJ1-2; a weak D match, TRBD1 (6 bases). V lost 0 bases and J 4 bases, leaving 9 bases between the germline ends. CDR3 length equals 14 residues. The germline V gene encodes CDR1 LNHNV and CDR2 YYDKDF (reference sequence).

The rearrangement links TRBV5-4 to TRBJ1-1, with D perhaps matching TRBD1 (5 bases). The ends were cut back, 1 base at V and 7 bases at J, with 20 bases in the middle. The CDR3 covers 16 residues. The germline CDR1 and CDR2 sequences are SGHNT and YYREEE (reference sequence). In nucleotides, the CDR3 is TGTGCCAGCAGCTTGTCGGCGGGGGTCATCACACGTGAAGCTTTCTTT. Its protein is CASSLSAGVITREAFF. Combining the CDR3 with reference TRBV5-4 and TRBJ1-1 gives the whole variable domain ETGVTQSPTHLIKTRGQQVTLRCSSQSGHNTVSWYQQALGQGPQFIFQYYREEENGRGNFPPRFSGLQFPNYSSELNVNALELDDSALYLCASSLSAGVITREAFFGQGTRLTVV.

J is TRBJ2-3 and V is TRBV7-2; 12 bases line up with TRBD2. V was pared by 1 base and J by 4 bases, with 3 bases of the junction left unmatched. In germline, CDR1 is SGHTA, CDR2 FQGNSA. The CDR3 contains 16 residues. CDR3 loop: CASSLEASGRADTQYF. The CDR3 DNA sequence: TGTGCCAGCAGCTTAGAGGCTAGCGGGAGGGCAGATACGCAGTATTTT.

The V gene is TRBV3-1 (or the pseudogene TRBV3-2), the J gene TRBJ2-7; D remains ambiguous. Trimming removed 1 base at V and 6 bases at J, with 7 bases between. This CDR3 is 12 amino acids long. Germline V gene sequence: CDR1 LGHDT, CDR2 YNNKEL (reference sequence). CDR3 in DNA: TGTGCCAGCAGCCAAGCAGCTGGCGAGCAGTACTTC. This translates into CASSQAAGEQYF.

This clone appeared once. The chain combines TRBV11-3 with TRBJ2-2; D unclear. Trimming stripped 3 bases from V and 0 bases from J, with 5 bases between. Looked up from germline, CDR1 is SGHNT and CDR2 is YENEEA. This CDR3 is built from 14 residues. The DNA of the CDR3 is TGTGCCAGCAGCTTGTCTACGAACACCGGGGAGCTGTTTTTT. Translating it yields CASSLSTNTGELFF.

In this sample, this clone turned up a few times. The rearrangement joins TRBV5-8 to TRBJ1-6; the match to TRBD1 covers 7 bases. The CDR3 sequence is 20 residues long. The junction had 16 bases not matched to a gene; V was cut back by 4 bases and J by 0 bases. CDR1 and CDR2 from the germline V gene are SGHTS and YDEGEE. CDR3 sequence reads: CASSPDRDFDLSSYNSPLHF. CDR3 nucleotide sequence: TGTGCCAGCAGCCCCGACAGGGATTTCGACTTGAGCTCCTATAATTCACCCCTCCACTTT.

This chain links TRBV18 with TRBJ1-1; no reliable D call. V gave up 1 base and J gave up 5 bases, with 20 bases separating them. This CDR3 contains 17 residues. Per germline, CDR1 KGHSH and CDR2 LQKENI. The chain's CDR3 is CASSPQSSAWRQTEAFF. For the CDR3, the DNA is TGTGCCAGCTCACCACAAAGTTCTGCCTGGCGGCAAACTGAAGCTTTCTTT.

The gene calls are TRBV19 and TRBJ2-7; weak D call: TRBD1 (5 bases). The length of the CDR3 is 15 residues. V was cut by 1 base and J by 3 bases, with 13 bases left in between. Germline CDR1 is LNHDA and CDR2 is SQIVND (reference sequence). CDR3 loop: CASSIGATVFYEQYF. The CDR3 coding sequence is TGTGCCAGTAGTATAGGCGCGACAGTCTTCTACGAGCAGTACTTC.